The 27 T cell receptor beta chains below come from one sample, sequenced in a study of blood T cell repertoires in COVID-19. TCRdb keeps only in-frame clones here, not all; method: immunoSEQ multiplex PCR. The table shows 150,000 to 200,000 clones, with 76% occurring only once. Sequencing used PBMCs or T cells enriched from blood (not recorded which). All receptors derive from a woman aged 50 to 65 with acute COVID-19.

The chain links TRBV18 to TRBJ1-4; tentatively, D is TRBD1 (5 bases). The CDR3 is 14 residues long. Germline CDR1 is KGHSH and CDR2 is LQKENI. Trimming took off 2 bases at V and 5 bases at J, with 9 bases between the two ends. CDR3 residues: CASSPWGGNEKLFF. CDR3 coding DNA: TGTGCCAGCTCACCATGGGGGGGGAATGAAAAACTGTTTTTT.

The CDR3 spells CASSSRDRDVNEQFF. The CDR3 DNA sequence: TGTGCCAGCAGCTCCCGGGACAGGGATGTCAATGAGCAGTTCTTC. The chain recombines TRBV7-9 with TRBJ2-1; 9 bases line up with TRBD1. Germline V gene data show CDR1 as SEHNR and CDR2 as FQNEAQ (reference sequence). The CDR3 consists of 15 residues. Trimming took 4 bases from V and 6 from J; bases not matched to a gene: 7.

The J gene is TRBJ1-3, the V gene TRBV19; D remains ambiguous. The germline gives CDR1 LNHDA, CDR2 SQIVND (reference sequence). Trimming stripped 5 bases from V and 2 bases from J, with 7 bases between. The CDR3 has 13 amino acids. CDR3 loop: CASSRQAGNTIYF. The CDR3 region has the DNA TGTGCCAGTAGTCGCCAGGCTGGAAACACCATATATTTT.

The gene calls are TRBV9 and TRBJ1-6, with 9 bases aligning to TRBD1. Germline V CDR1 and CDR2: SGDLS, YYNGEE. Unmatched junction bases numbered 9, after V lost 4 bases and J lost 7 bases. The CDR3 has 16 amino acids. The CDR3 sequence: CASSPRDRASNSPLHF. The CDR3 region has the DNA TGTGCCAGCAGCCCCCGGGACAGGGCTTCCAATTCACCCCTCCACTTT.

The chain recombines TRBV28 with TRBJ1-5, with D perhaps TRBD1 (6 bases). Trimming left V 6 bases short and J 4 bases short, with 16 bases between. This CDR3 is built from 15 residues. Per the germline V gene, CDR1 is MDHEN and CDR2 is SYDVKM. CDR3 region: CASSSPRGWNQPQHF. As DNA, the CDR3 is TGTGCCAGCAGCTCCCCTAGGGGGTGGAATCAGCCCCAGCATTTT.

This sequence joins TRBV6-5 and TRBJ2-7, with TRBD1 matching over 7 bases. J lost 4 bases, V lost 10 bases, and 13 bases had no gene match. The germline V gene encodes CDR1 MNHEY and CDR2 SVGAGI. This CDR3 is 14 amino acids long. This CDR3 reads CATRQTTGWYEQYV. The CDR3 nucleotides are TGTGCCACCCGACAAACGACAGGGTGGTACGAGCAGTACGTC.

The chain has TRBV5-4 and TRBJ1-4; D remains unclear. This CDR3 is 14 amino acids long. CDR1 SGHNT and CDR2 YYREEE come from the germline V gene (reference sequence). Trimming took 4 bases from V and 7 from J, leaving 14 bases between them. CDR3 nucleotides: TGTGCCAGCAGCGTACGAGGTATCGGTGAAAAACTGTTTTTT. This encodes CASSVRGIGEKLFF.

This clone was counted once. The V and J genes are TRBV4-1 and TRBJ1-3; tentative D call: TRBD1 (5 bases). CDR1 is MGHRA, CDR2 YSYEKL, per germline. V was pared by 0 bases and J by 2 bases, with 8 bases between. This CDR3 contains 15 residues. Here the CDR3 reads CASSQEQETGNTIYF. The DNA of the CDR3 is TGCGCCAGCAGCCAAGAACAGGAAACTGGAAACACCATATATTTT.

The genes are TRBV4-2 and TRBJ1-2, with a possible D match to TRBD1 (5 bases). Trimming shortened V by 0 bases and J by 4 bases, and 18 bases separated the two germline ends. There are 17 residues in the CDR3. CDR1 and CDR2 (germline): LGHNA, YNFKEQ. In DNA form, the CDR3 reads TGTGCCAGCAGCCAAGATACAGGCACAGGATATGTCTATGGCTACACCTTC. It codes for CASSQDTGTGYVYGYTF.

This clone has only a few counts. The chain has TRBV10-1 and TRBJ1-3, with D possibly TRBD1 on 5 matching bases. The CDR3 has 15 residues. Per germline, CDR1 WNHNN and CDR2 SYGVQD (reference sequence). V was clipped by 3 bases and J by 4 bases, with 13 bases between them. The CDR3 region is CASSDPSTGGNTIYF. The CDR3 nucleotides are TGCGCCAGCAGTGACCCTTCAACAGGAGGAAACACCATATATTTT.

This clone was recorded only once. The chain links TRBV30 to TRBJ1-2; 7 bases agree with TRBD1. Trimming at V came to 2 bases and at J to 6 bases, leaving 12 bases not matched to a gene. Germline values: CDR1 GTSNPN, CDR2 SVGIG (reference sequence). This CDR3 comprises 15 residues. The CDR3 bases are TGTGCCTGGAGTACCCTCGGTGGGGACAGAGATGGCTACACCTTC. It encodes CAWSTLGGDRDGYTF.

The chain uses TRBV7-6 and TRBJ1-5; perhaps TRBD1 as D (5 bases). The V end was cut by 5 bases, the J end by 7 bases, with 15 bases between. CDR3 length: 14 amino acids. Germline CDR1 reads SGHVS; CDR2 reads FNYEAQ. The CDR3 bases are TGTGCCAGCAGCCGGGGGGTAGACAACCAGCCCCAGCATTTT. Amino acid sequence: CASSRGVDNQPQHF.

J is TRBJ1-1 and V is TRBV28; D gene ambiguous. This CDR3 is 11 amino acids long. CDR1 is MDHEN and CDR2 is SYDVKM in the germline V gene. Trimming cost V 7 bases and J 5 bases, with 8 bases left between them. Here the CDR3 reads CASTGMTEAFF. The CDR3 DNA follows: TGTGCCAGCACCGGGATGACTGAAGCTTTCTTT.

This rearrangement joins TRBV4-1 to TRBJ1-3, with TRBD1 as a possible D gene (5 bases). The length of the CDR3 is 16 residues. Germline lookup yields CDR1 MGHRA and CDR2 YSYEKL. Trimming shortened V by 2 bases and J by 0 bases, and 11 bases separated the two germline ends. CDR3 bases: TGCGCCAGCAGCCAACCGACAGCAGCCTCTGGAAACACCATATATTTT. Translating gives CASSQPTAASGNTIYF.

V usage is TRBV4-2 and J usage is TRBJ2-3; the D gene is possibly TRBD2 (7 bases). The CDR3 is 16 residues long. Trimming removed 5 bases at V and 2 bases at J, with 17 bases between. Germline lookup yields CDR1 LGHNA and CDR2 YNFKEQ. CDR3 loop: CASSVSRGGDTDTQYF. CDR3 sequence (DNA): TGTGCCAGCAGCGTCTCGAGGGGGGGTGACACAGATACGCAGTATTTT.

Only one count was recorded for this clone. In DNA, the CDR3 is TGCAGCGTTGATGATCTGGGAGGGTATGGCTACACCTTC. Translation: CSVDDLGGYGYTF. The chain couples TRBV29-1 to TRBJ1-2, with D unresolved. The V and J ends lost 3 bases and 5 bases respectively, with 13 bases between them. The V gene's germline CDR1 is SQVTM and CDR2 ANQGSEA. CDR3 size: 13 residues.

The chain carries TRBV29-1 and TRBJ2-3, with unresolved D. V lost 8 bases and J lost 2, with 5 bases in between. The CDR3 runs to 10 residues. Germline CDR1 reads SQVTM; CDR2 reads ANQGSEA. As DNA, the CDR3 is TGCAGCTCCCTCACAGATACGCAGTATTTT. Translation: CSSLTDTQYF.

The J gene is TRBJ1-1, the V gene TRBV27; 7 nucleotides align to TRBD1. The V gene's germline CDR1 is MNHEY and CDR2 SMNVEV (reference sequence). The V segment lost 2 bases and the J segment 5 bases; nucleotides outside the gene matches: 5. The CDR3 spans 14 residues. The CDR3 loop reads CASSLVRGRTEAFF. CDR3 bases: TGTGCCAGCAGTTTAGTAAGGGGGCGGACTGAAGCTTTCTTT.

The DNA of the CDR3 is TGTGCCAGCTTAGCGGGGGGCGGGAAAGAGACCCAGTACTTC. It specifies CASLAGGGKETQYF. V usage is TRBV2 and J usage is TRBJ2-5; 10 positions match TRBD2. Per germline, CDR1 SNHLY and CDR2 FYNNEI. V was pared by 8 bases and J by 3 bases, with 6 bases of the junction left unmatched. CDR3 length: 14 amino acids.

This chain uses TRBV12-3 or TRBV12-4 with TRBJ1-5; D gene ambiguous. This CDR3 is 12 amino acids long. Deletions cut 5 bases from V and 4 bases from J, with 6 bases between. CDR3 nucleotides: TGTGCCAGCAGTCCCGGTAATCAGCCCCAGCATTTT. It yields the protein CASSPGNQPQHF.

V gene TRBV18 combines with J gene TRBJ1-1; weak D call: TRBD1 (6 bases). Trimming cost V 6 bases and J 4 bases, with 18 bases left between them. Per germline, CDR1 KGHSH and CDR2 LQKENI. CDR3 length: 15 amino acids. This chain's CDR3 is CASSGIQGKGTEAFF. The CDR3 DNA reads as TGTGCCAGCTCGGGCATACAGGGAAAGGGCACTGAAGCTTTCTTT. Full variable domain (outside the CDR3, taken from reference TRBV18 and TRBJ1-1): NAGVMQNPRHLVRRRGQEARLRCSPMKGHSHVYWYRQLPEEGLKFMVYLQKENIIDESGMPKERFSAEFPKEGPSILRIQQVVRGDSAAYFCASSGIQGKGTEAFFGQGTRLTVV.

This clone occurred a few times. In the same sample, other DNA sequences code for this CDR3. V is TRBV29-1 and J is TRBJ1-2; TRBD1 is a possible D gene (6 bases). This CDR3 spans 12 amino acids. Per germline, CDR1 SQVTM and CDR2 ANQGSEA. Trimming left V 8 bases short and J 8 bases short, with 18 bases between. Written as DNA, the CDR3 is TGCAGCTCCGACGGGGGGCTGGAAGGCTACACCTTC. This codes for CSSDGGLEGYTF.

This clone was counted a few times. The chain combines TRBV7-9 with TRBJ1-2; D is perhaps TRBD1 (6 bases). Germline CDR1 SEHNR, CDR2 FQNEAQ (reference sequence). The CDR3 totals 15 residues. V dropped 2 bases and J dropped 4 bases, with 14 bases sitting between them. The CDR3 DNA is TGTGCCAGCAGCTTATTGGGGGGGCAATCCTATGGCTACACCTTC. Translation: CASSLLGGQSYGYTF. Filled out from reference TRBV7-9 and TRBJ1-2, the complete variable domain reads DTGVSQNPRHKITKRGQNVTFRCDPISEHNRLYWYRQTLGQGPEFLTYFQNEAQLEKSRLLSDRFSAERPKGSFSTLEIQRTEQGDSAMYLCASSLLGGQSYGYTFGSGTRLTVV.

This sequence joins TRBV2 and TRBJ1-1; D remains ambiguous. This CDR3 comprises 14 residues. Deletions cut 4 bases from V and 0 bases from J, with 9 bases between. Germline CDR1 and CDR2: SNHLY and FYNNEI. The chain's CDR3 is CASSGPGMNTEAFF. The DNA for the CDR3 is TGTGCCAGCAGTGGCCCGGGGATGAACACTGAAGCTTTCTTT. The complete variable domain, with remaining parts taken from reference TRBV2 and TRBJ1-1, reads EPEVTQTPSHQVTQMGQEVILRCVPISNHLYFYWYRQILGQKVEFLVSFYNNEISEKSEIFDDQFSVERPDGSNFTLKIRSTKLEDSAMYFCASSGPGMNTEAFFGQGTRLTVV.

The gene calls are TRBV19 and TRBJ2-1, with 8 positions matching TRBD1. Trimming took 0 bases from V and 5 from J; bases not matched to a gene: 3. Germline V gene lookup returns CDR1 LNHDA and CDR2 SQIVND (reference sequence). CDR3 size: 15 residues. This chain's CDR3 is CASSIDRGPDNEQFF. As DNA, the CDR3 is TGTGCCAGTAGTATAGACAGGGGGCCGGACAATGAGCAGTTCTTC.

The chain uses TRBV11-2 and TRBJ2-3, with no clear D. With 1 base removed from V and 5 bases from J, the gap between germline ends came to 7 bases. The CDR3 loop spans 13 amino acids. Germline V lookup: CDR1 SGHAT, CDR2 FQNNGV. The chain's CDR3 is CASSLGRQDTQYF. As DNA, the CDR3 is TGTGCCAGCAGCTTAGGCAGGCAAGATACGCAGTATTTT.

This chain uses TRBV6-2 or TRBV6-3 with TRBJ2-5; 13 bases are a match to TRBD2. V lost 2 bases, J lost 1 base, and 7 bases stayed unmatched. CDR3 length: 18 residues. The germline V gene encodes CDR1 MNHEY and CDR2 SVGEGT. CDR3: CASSYPSRLAGGQETQYF. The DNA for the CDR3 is TGTGCCAGCAGTTACCCATCCCGACTAGCGGGGGGCCAAGAGACCCAGTACTTC.